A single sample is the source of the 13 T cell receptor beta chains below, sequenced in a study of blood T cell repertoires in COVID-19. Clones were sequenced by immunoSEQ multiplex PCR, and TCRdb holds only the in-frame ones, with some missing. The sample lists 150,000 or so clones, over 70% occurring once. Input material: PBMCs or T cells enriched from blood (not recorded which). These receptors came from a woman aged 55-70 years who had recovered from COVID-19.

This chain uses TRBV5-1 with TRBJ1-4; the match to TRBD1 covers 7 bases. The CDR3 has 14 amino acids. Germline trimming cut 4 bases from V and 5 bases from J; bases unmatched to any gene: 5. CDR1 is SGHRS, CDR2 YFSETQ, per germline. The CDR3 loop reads CASSIGTANEKLFF. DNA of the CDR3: TGCGCCAGCAGCATCGGGACAGCGAATGAAAAACTGTTTTTT. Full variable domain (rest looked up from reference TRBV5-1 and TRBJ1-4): KAGVTQTPRYLIKTRGQQVTLSCSPISGHRSVSWYQQTPGQGLQFLFEYFSETQRNKGNFPGRFSGRQFSNSRSEMNVSTLELGDSALYLCASSIGTANEKLFFGSGTQLSVL.

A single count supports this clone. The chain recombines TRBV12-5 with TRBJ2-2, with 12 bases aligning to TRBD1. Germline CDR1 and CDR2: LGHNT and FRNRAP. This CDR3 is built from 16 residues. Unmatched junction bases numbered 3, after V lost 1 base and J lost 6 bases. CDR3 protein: CASGLGDRGRPGELFF. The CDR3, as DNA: TGTGCTAGTGGTTTGGGGGACAGGGGGCGCCCCGGGGAGCTGTTTTTT.

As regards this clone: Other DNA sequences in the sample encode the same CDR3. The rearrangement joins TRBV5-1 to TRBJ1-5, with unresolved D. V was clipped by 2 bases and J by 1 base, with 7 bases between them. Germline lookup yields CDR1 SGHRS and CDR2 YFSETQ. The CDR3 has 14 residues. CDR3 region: CASSLTGSNQPQHF. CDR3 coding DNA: TGCGCCAGCAGCTTAACGGGGAGCAATCAGCCCCAGCATTTT.

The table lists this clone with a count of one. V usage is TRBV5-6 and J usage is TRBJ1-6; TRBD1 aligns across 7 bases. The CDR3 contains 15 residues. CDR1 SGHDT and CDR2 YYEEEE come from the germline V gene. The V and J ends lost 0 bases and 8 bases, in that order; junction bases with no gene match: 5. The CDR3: CASSLAGRGYSPLHF. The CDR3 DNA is TGTGCCAGCAGCTTGGCCGGCAGGGGGTATTCACCCCTCCACTTT.

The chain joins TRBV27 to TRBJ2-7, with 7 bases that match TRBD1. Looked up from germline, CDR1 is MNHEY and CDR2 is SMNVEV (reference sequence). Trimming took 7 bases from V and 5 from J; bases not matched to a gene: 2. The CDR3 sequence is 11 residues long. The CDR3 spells CASIGGHEQYF. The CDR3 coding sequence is TGTGCCAGCATAGGGGGCCACGAGCAGTACTTC.

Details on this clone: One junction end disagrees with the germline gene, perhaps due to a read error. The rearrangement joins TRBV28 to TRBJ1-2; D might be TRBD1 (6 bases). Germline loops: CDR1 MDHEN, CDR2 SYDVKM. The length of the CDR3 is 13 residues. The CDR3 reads CASSTTERIEGGF. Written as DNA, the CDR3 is TGTGCCAGCAGTACCACTGAAAGGATCGAAGGGGGCTTC.

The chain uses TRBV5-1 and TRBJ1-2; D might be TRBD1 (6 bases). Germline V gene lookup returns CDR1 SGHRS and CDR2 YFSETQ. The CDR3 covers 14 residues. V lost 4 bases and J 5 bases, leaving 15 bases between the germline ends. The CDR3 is CASSLQTGEYGYTF. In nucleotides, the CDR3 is TGCGCCAGCAGCCTCCAGACAGGAGAATATGGCTACACCTTC.

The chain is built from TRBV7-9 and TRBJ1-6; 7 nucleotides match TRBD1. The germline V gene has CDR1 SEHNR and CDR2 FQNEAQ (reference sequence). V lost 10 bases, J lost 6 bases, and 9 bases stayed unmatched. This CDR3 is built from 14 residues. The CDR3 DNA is TGTGCCACCCCGACAGGGAATTTTAATTCACCCCTCCACTTT. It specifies CATPTGNFNSPLHF.

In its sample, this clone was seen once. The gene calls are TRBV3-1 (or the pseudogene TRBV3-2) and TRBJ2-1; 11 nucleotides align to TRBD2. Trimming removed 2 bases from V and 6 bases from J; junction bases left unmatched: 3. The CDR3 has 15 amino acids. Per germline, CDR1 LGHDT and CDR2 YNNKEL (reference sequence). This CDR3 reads CASSQTSGGGNEQFF. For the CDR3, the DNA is TGTGCCAGCAGCCAAACTAGCGGGGGAGGCAATGAGCAGTTCTTC.

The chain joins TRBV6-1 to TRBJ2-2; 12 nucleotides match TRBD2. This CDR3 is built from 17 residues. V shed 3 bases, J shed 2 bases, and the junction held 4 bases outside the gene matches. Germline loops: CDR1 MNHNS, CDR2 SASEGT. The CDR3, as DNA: TGTGCCAGCAGTGAGCTAGCGGGGGGGCTTAACACCGGGGAGCTGTTTTTT. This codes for CASSELAGGLNTGELFF.

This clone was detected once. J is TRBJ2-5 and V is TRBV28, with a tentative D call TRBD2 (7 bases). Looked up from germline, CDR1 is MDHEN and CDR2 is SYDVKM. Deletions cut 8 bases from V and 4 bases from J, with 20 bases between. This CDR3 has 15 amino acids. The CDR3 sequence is CASRRGGAGGETQYF. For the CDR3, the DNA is TGTGCCAGCCGACGTGGGGGGGCCGGGGGAGAGACCCAGTACTTC.

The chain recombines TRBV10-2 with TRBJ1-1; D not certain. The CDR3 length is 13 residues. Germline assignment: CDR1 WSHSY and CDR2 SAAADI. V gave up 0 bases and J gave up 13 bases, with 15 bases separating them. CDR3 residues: CASSESRSAPSFF. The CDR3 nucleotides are TGCGCCAGCAGTGAGTCGAGGTCGGCGCCTAGTTTCTTT.

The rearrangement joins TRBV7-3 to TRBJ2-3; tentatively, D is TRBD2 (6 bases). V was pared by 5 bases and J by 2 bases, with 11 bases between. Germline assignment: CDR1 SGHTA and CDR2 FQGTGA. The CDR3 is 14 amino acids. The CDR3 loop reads CASSPGDFTDTQYF. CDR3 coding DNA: TGTGCCAGCAGCCCGGGGGACTTCACAGATACGCAGTATTTT.